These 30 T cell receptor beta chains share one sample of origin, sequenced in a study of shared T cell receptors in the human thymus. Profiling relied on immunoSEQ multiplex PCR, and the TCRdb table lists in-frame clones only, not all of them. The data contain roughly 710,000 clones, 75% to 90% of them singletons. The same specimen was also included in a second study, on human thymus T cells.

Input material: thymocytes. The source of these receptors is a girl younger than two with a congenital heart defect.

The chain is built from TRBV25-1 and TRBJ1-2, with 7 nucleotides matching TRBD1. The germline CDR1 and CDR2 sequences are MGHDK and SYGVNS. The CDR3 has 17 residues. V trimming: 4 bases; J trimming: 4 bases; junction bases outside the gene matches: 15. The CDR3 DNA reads TGTGCCAGCAGTGCAGAAGGGGGCCCCTGCTTACTCTATGGCTACACCTTC. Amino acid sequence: CASSAEGGPCLLYGYTF.

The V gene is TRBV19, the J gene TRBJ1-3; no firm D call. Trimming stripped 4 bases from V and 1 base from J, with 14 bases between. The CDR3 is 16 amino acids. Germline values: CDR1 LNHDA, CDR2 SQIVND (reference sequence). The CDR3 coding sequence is TGTGCCAGTAGTAACGTATACAGAACGTCTGGAAACACCATATATTTT. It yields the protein CASSNVYRTSGNTIYF.

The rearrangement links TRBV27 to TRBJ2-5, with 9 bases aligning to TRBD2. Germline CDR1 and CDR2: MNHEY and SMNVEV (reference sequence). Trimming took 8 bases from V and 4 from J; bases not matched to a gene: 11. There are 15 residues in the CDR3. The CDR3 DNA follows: TGTGCCAGCCGCCCGTTGCGGGGGGGCCGAGAGACCCAGTACTTC. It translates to CASRPLRGGRETQYF.

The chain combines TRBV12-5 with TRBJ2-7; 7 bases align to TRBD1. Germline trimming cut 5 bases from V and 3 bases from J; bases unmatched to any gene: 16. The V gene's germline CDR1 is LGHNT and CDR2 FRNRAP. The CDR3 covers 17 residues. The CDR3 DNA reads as TGTGCTAGTGGTCACCTCCCTCGTCGGACAGGAGGCTACGAGCAGTACTTC. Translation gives CASGHLPRRTGGYEQYF. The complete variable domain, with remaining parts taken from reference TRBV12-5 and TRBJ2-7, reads DARVTQTPRHKVTEMGQEVTMRCQPILGHNTVFWYRQTMMQGLELLAYFRNRAPLDDSGMPKDRFSAEMPDATLATLKIQPSEPRDSAVYFCASGHLPRRTGGYEQYFGPGTRLTVT.

The CDR3 loop is CASSIRGEAFF. CDR3 nucleotides: TGTGCCAGCAGCATAAGGGGGGAAGCTTTCTTT. This chain joins TRBV7-9 and TRBJ1-1; TRBD1 is a possible D gene (6 bases). Germline loops: CDR1 SEHNR, CDR2 FQNEAQ (reference sequence). This CDR3 is built from 11 residues. Trimming cost V 5 bases and J 8 bases, with 9 bases left between them.

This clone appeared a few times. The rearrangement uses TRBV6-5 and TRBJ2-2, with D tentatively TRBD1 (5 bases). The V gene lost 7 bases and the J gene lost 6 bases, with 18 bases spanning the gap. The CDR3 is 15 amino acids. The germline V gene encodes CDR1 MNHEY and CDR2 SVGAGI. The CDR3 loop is CASIDSESGAGELFF. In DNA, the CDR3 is TGTGCCAGCATAGACAGCGAATCTGGGGCCGGGGAGCTGTTTTTT.

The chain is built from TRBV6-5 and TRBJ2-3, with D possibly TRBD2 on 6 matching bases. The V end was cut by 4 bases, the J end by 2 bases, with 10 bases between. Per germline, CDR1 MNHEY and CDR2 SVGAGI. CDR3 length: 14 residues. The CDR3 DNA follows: TGTGCCAGCAGTTCGGGGGTCGACACAGATACGCAGTATTTT. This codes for CASSSGVDTDTQYF.

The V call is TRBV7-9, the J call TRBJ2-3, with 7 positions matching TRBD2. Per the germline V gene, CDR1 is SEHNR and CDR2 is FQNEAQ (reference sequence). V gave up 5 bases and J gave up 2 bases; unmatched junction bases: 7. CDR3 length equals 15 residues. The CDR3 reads CASSPGEGTTDTQYF. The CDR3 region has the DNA TGTGCCAGCAGCCCGGGGGAGGGTACCACAGATACGCAGTATTTT.

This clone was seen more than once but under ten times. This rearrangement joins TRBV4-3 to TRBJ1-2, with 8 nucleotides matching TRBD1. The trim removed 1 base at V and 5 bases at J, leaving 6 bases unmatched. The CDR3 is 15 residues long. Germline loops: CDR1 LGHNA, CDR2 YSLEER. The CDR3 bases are TGCGCCAGCAGCCAAGGGACAGGGAAAGTTTATGGCTACACCTTC. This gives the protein CASSQGTGKVYGYTF.

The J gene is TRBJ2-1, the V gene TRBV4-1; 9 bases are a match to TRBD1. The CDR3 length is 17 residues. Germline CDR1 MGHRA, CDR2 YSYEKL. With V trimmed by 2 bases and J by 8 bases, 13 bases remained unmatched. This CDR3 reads CASSQPDRDRVSYEQFF. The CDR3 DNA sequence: TGCGCCAGCAGCCAACCAGACCGGGACAGGGTTTCGTATGAGCAGTTCTTC.

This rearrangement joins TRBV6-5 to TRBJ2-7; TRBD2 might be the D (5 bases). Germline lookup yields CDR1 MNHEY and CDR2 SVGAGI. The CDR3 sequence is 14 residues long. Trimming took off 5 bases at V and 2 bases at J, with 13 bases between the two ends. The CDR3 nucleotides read TGTGCCAGCAGTGACGGGGAGACTCCCTACGAGCAGTACTTC. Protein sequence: CASSDGETPYEQYF.

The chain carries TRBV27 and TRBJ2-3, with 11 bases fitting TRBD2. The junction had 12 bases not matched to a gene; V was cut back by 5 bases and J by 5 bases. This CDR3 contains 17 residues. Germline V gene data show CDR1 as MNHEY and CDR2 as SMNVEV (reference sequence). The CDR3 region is CASSLSGGAVHQDTQYF. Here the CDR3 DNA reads TGTGCCAGCAGTCTTAGCGGGGGGGCCGTTCACCAAGATACGCAGTATTTT.

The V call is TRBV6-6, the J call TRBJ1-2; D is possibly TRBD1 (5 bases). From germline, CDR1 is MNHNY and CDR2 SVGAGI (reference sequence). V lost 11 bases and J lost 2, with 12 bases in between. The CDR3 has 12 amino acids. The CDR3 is CAGNTGNYGYTF. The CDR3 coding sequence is TGTGCCGGAAACACAGGAAACTATGGCTACACCTTC.

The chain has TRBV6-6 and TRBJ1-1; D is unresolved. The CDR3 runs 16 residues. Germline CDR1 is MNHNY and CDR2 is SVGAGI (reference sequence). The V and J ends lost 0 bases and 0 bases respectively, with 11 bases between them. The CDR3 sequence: CASSYSPGPLNTEAFF. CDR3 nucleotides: TGTGCCAGCAGTTACTCGCCGGGTCCCCTGAACACTGAAGCTTTCTTT.

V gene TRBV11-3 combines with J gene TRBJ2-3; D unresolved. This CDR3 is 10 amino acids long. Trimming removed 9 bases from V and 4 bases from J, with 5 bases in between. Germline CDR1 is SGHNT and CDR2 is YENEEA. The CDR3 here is CASRADTQYF. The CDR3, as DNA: TGTGCCAGTCGGGCAGATACGCAGTATTTT.

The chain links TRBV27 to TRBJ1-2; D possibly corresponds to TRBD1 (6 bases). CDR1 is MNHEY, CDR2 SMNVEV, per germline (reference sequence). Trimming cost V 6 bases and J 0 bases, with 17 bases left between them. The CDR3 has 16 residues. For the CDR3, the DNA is TGTGCCAGCAGCTTTCAACCTAACAGGGCTAACTATGGCTACACCTTC. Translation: CASSFQPNRANYGYTF.

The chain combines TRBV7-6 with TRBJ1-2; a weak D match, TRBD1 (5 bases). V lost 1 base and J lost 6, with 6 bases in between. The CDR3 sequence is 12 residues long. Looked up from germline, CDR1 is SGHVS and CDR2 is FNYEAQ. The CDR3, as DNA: TGTGCCAGCAGCTTAGGCAGGGATGGCTACACCTTC. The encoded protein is CASSLGRDGYTF.

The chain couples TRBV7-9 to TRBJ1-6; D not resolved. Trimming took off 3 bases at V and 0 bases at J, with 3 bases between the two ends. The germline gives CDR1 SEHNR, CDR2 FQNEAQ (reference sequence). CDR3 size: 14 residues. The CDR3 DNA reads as TGTGCCAGCAGCTTCCGCTCCTATAATTCACCCCTCCACTTT. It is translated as CASSFRSYNSPLHF. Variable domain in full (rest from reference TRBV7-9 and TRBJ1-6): DTGVSQNPRHKITKRGQNVTFRCDPISEHNRLYWYRQTLGQGPEFLTYFQNEAQLEKSRLLSDRFSAERPKGSFSTLEIQRTEQGDSAMYLCASSFRSYNSPLHFGNGTRLTVT.

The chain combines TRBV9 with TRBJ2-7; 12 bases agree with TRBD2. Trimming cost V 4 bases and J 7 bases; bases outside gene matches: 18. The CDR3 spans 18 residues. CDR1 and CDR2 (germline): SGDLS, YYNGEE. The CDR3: CASSNDFEPSGGAYEQYF. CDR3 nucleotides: TGTGCCAGCAGCAATGACTTTGAACCTAGCGGGGGGGCGTATGAGCAGTACTTC. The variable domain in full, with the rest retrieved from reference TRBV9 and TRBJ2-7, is DSGVTQTPKHLITATGQRVTLRCSPRSGDLSVYWYQQSLDQGLQFLIQYYNGEERAKGNILERFSAQQFPDLHSELNLSSLELGDSALYFCASSNDFEPSGGAYEQYFGPGTRLTVT.

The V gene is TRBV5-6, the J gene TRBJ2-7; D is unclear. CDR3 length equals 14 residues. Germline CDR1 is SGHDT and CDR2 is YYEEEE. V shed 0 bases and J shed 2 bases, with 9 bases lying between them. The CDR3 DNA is TGTGCCAGCAGCTTGGGAGGTGTCCCCTACGAGCAGTACTTC. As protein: CASSLGGVPYEQYF.

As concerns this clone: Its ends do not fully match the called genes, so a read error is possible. The CDR3 protein is CASSESPESDSYNSPLHF. CDR3 sequence (DNA): TGTGCCAGCAGTGAATCGCCGGAATCGGACTCCTATAATTCCCCCCTCCACTTT. The rearrangement uses TRBV25-1 and TRBJ1-6; D gene unclear. The germline CDR1 and CDR2 sequences are MGHDK and SYGVNS. There are 18 residues in the CDR3.

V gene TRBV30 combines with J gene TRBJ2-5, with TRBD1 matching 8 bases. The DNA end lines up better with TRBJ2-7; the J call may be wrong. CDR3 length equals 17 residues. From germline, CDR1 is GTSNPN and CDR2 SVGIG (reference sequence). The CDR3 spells CAWSVRRTGKIPYEQYF. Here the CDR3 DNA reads TGTGCCTGGAGTGTACGTAGGACAGGGAAAATTCCCTACGAGCAGTACTTC.

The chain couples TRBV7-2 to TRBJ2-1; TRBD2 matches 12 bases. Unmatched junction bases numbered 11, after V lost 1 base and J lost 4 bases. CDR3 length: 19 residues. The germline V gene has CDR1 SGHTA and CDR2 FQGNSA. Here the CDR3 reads CASSLGRAGTSGPYNEQFF. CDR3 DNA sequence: TGTGCCAGCAGCTTAGGACGGGCCGGGACTAGCGGGCCTTACAATGAGCAGTTCTTC.

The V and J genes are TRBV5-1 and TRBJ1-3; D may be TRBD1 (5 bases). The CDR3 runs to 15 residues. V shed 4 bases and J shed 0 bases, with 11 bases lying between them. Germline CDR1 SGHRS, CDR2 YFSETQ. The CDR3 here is CASSPTGSSGNTIYF. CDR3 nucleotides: TGCGCCAGCAGCCCTACAGGATCCTCTGGAAACACCATATATTTT. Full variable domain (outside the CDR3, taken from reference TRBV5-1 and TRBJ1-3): KAGVTQTPRYLIKTRGQQVTLSCSPISGHRSVSWYQQTPGQGLQFLFEYFSETQRNKGNFPGRFSGRQFSNSRSEMNVSTLELGDSALYLCASSPTGSSGNTIYFGEGSWLTVV.

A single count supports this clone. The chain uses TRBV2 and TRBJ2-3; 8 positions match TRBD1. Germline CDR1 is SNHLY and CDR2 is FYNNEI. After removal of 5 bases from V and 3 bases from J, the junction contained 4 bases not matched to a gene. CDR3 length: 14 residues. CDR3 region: CASSWTGRTDTQYF. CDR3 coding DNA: TGTGCCAGCAGTTGGACAGGGAGGACAGATACGCAGTATTTT.

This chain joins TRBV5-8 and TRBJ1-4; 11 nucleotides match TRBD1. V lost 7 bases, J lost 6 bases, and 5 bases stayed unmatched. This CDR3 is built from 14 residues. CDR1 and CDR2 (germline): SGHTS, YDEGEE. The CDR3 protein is CASWGQGVYEKLFF. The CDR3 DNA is TGTGCCAGCTGGGGACAGGGGGTATATGAAAAACTGTTTTTT.

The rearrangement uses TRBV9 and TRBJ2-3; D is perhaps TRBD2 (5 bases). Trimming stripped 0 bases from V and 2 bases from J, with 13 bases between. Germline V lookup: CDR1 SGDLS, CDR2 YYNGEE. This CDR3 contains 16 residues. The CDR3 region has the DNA TGTGCCAGCAGCGTAGATCGCCCGGGGATCACAGATACGCAGTATTTT. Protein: CASSVDRPGITDTQYF.

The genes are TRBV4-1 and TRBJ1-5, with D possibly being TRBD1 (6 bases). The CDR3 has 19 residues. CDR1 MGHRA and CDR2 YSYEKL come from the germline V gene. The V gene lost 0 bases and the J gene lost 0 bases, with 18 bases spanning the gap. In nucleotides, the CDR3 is TGCGCCAGCAGCCAAGAAGGGGACGGACAGCTTTATAGCAATCAGCCCCAGCATTTT. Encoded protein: CASSQEGDGQLYSNQPQHF.

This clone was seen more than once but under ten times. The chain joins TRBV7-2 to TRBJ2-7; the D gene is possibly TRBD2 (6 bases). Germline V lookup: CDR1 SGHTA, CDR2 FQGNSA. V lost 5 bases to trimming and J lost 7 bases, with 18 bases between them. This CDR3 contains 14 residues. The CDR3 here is CASSDPRREEEQYF. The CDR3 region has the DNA TGTGCCAGCAGCGACCCCCGCAGGGAGGAAGAGCAGTACTTC.

In DNA, the CDR3 is TGTGCCAGCAGTGCTCGACAGGGTGTGGTTGGCTACACCTTC. The encoded protein is CASSARQGVVGYTF. The chain has TRBV6-5 and TRBJ1-2; 7 bases line up with TRBD1. Per the germline V gene, CDR1 is MNHEY and CDR2 is SVGAGI. Trimming took 5 bases from V and 7 from J; bases not matched to a gene: 10. The length of the CDR3 is 14 residues.